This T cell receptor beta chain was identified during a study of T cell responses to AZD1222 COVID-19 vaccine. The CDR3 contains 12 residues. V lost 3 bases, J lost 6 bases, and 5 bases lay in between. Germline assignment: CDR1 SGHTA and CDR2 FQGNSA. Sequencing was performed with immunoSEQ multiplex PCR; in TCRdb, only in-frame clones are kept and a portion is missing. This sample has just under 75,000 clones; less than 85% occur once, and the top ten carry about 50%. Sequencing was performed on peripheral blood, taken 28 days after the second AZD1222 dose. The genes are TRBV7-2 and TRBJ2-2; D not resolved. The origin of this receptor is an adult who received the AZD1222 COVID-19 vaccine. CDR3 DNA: TGTGCCAGCAGCTTGCTTGCCGGGGAGCTGTTTTTT. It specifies CASSLLAGELFF.